These 20 T cell receptor beta chains were sequenced from one sample in a study of monozygotic twins with inflammatory bowel disease. TCRdb re-called the 5' RACE reads; one entry per CDR3 protein, DNA not given. The listing contains 300,000 to 450,000 distinct CDR3 sequences. Sequencing was carried out using blood. Receptor source: a human donor with ulcerative colitis or Crohn's disease, or a healthy co-twin of an affected twin (not recorded which).

The J gene is TRBJ1-1, the V gene TRBV11-2; TCRdb picks TRBD1, but there is no DNA to check that call. This CDR3 has 15 residues. Germline V gene lookup returns CDR1 SGHAT and CDR2 FQNNGV. The CDR3: CASRKPGGKNTEAFF. Together with reference TRBV11-2 and TRBJ1-1, the CDR3 gives the full variable domain: EAGVAQSPRYKIIEKRQSVAFWCNPISGHATLYWYQQILGQGPKLLIQFQNNGVVDDSQLPKDRFSAERLKGVDSTLKIQPAKLEDSAVYLCASRKPGGKNTEAFFGQGTRLTVV.

The gene calls are TRBV4-1 and TRBJ1-6; TCRdb reports TRBD1, a call that lacks DNA to check it against. This CDR3 is built from 15 residues. Germline V lookup: CDR1 MGHRA, CDR2 YSYEKL. CDR3 protein: CASSQVPGKVSPLHF.

The rearrangement links TRBV5-1 to TRBJ1-2; the D call of TRBD1 rests on TCRdb alone, since no DNA is present to check it. The CDR3 is 14 residues long. Germline V lookup: CDR1 SGHRS, CDR2 YFSETQ. The CDR3 here is CASSPGASHYGYTF. Full variable domain (rest looked up from reference TRBV5-1 and TRBJ1-2): KAGVTQTPRYLIKTRGQQVTLSCSPISGHRSVSWYQQTPGQGLQFLFEYFSETQRNKGNFPGRFSGRQFSNSRSEMNVSTLELGDSALYLCASSPGASHYGYTFGSGTRLTVV.

The chain employs TRBV5-1 and TRBJ2-4. The germline V gene encodes CDR1 SGHRS and CDR2 YFSETQ. The CDR3 totals 14 residues. The CDR3 loop reads CASSTGIAKNIQYF.

This chain links TRBV4-1 with TRBJ2-3; as DNA is missing, the TRBD2 call by TCRdb cannot be tested. In germline, CDR1 is MGHRA, CDR2 YSYEKL. This CDR3 comprises 18 residues. CDR3 amino acids: CASSRGLAGGPSTDTQYF.

CDR3 in amino acids: CASSLDGPVETQYF. The genes are TRBV5-1 and TRBJ2-5; TCRdb names TRBD1, which stays unverified in the absence of DNA. Germline V gene lookup returns CDR1 SGHRS and CDR2 YFSETQ. There are 14 residues in the CDR3.

This sequence joins TRBV6-2 or TRBV6-3 and TRBJ1-2; the TCRdb call, TRBD1, lacks DNA for checking. The CDR3 consists of 14 residues. CDR1 is MNHEY, CDR2 SVGEGT, per germline. CDR3 in amino acids: CASGRDRAFDGYTF.

The chain has TRBV3-1 and TRBJ1-2; there is no DNA to check the TCRdb D call of TRBD1. Germline V gives CDR1 LGHDT, CDR2 YNNKEL (reference sequence). This CDR3 is 14 amino acids long. CDR3 residues: CASSQATGGYGYTF.

V gene TRBV18 combines with J gene TRBJ1-3; TCRdb picks TRBD1, but there is no DNA to check that call. CDR1 is KGHSH and CDR2 is LQKENI in the germline V gene. The CDR3 covers 16 residues. The CDR3 is CASSRWTGPSGNTIYF.

V gene TRBV24-1 combines with J gene TRBJ1-2. Germline-derived CDR1 and CDR2 are KGHDR and SFDVKD. This CDR3 has 12 amino acids. This CDR3 reads CATSDFGLFLTF.

The rearrangement links TRBV5-1 to TRBJ1-2; TCRdb reports TRBD1, a call that lacks DNA to check it against. Germline V gene lookup returns CDR1 SGHRS and CDR2 YFSETQ. The CDR3 is 14 amino acids. The CDR3 reads CASSFEEGWDGYTF.

This chain uses TRBV7-8 with TRBJ2-7; TCRdb gives TRBD1 as the D gene, but with no DNA this cannot be confirmed. Germline lookup yields CDR1 SGHVS and CDR2 FQNEAQ. The CDR3 consists of 12 residues. This CDR3 reads CASSPGQLEQYF.

This sequence joins TRBV20-1 and TRBJ2-1. The CDR3 has 11 residues. Germline V lookup: CDR1 DFQATT, CDR2 SNEGSKA (reference sequence). This CDR3 reads CSADRYNEQFF.

This rearrangement joins TRBV12-3 or TRBV12-4 to TRBJ1-6; the D call from TCRdb, TRBD1, cannot be confirmed without DNA. The CDR3 consists of 16 residues. The CDR3 sequence is CASSKDRGRDFSPLHF.

This rearrangement joins TRBV5-6 to TRBJ1-2; without DNA, the TCRdb call of TRBD1 cannot be checked. Germline-derived CDR1 and CDR2 are SGHDT and YYEEEE. The CDR3 sequence is 15 residues long. CDR3 amino acids: CASTVTGGNYYGYTF.

The chain uses TRBV7-7 and TRBJ2-1; TCRdb's D call, TRBD1, is unchecked because there is no DNA. This CDR3 contains 16 residues. Germline V gene sequence: CDR1 SSHAT, CDR2 FNYEAQ (reference sequence). The CDR3 here is CASSLGRGGRYNEQFF. Variable domain in full (rest from reference TRBV7-7 and TRBJ2-1): GAGVSQSPRYKVTKRGQDVTLRCDPISSHATLYWYQQALGQGPEFLTYFNYEAQPDKSGLPSDRFSAERPEGSISTLTIQRTEQRDSAMYRCASSLGRGGRYNEQFFGPGTRLTVL.

The rearrangement uses TRBV10-3 and TRBJ2-7; TCRdb indicates TRBD1, and absent DNA this call remains unverified. The CDR3 covers 17 residues. Looked up from germline, CDR1 is ENHRY and CDR2 is SYGVKD. CDR3 protein: CAISRPPVGRSSYEQYF.

This rearrangement joins TRBV27 to TRBJ2-7; checking the TCRdb D call of TRBD1 is not possible without DNA. The length of the CDR3 is 16 residues. Germline V gene sequence: CDR1 MNHEY, CDR2 SMNVEV (reference sequence). CDR3: CASSSPPRDRTYEQYF.

This chain joins TRBV5-6 and TRBJ2-3. CDR1 and CDR2 (germline): SGHDT, YYEEEE. The CDR3 consists of 13 residues. This CDR3 reads CASSLVPADTQYF.

V gene TRBV12-3 or TRBV12-4 combines with J gene TRBJ2-1; the TCRdb call, TRBD2, lacks DNA for checking. The CDR3 is made up of 15 amino acids. The CDR3 sequence: CASSFGSTSGGEQFF.